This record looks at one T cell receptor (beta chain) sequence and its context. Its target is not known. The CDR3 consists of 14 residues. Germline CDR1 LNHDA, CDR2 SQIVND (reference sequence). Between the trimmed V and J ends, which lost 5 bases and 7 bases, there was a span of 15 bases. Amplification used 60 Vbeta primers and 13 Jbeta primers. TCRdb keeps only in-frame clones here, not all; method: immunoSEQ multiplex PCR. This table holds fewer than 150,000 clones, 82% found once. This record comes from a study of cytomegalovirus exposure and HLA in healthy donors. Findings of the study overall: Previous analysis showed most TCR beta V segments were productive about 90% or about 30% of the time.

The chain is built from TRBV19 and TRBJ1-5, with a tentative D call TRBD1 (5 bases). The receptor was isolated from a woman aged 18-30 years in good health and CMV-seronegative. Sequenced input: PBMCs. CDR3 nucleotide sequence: TGTGCCAGTAGTCTCCCGATGCGGGGCCAGCCCCAGCATTTT. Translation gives CASSLPMRGQPQHF.